The T cell receptor (beta chain) described here comes from a study of blood T cell repertoires in COVID-19. This CDR3 has 16 amino acids. V shed 0 bases and J 5 bases; nucleotides not matched to a gene: 4. Per the germline V gene, CDR1 is SNHLY and CDR2 is FYNNEI. This table comes from immunoSEQ multiplex PCR, and its TCRdb copy is limited to in-frame clones, with some not included. The repertoire has about 170,000 clones, 83% of them found once; the top ten carry about 4.6%. The sequenced material came from PBMCs or T cells enriched from blood (not recorded which). The receptor was isolated from a woman in her forties or fifties who had recovered from COVID-19. This sequence joins TRBV2 and TRBJ2-2, with TRBD2 identical over 9 bases. The CDR3 sequence: CASSEASGSWTGELFF. CDR3 sequence (DNA): TGTGCCAGCAGTGAAGCTAGCGGGAGCTGGACCGGGGAGCTGTTTTTT.